This T cell receptor beta chain was recorded in a study of graft-versus-host responses after intestinal transplantation. Study context: In this cohort, recipients had multivisceral, liver-intestinal, or isolated intestinal transplants. Each patient got anti-thymocyte globulin induction, then tacrolimus and steroids for around three years.

This clone has just one count. Its antigen remains unidentified. Sequencing used immunoSEQ multiplex PCR; TCRdb keeps in-frame clones, though not all of them. The sample comprises about 100,000 clones, 87% of which are singletons, and less than 0.85% rests with the top ten. From germline, CDR1 is MNHEY and CDR2 SMNVEV (reference sequence). The CDR3 spans 20 residues. V shed 2 bases and J shed 0 bases, with 20 bases lying between them. This material consisted of unstimulated CD4+ T cells sorted from spleen or lymph node cells, taken before transplant. The sequence came from a human donor who was the organ donor for an intestinal transplant. The V call is TRBV27, the J call TRBJ1-6; D might be TRBD1 (5 bases). The CDR3 nucleotides read TGTGCCAGCAGTTTAAGGGGTATAATCCCAACGAGCTCCTATAATTCACCCCTCCACTTT. Protein product: CASSLRGIIPTSSYNSPLHF.